A single sample is the source of the 2 T cell receptor beta chains below, sequenced in a study of T cells in Graves' hyperthyroidism and ophthalmopathy. Amplified TCR beta CDR3 regions derived from RNA transcripts. During a first-round RT-PCR of the TCR CDR3, the HTBI primer set was used. TCRdb used MiXCR to reprocess the multiplex PCR reads, holding one entry per CDR3 protein. Found here are hundreds of thousands of distinct CDR3 sequences, about 14% of them singletons; the top ten hold approximately 13%. Input material: blood. These receptors were collected from a woman aged 50 to 60 with Graves' ophthalmopathy.

This chain connects TRBV12-3 or TRBV12-4 to TRBJ2-5; 12 positions match TRBD2. The CDR3 is made up of 17 amino acids. The trim removed 5 bases at V and 5 bases at J, leaving 12 bases unmatched. The CDR3 nucleotides read TGTGCCAGCAGTCAAAGGGTCCTAGCGGGGGGGGGGGAGACCCAGTACTTC. It yields the protein CASSQRVLAGGGETQYF.

This clonotype was observed at least ten times. This chain uses TRBV7-3 with TRBJ2-1, with TRBD2 identical over 10 bases. The V gene end was trimmed by 5 bases and the J gene end by 8 bases; junction bases not matched to a gene: 21. Per the germline V gene, CDR1 is SGHTA and CDR2 is FQGTGA. This CDR3 is built from 19 residues. In DNA form, the CDR3 reads TGTGCCAGCAGCCCTGCGGCGTCCCGGGCTAGCGGGAGTGGGTATGAGCAGTTCTTC. Translation gives CASSPAASRASGSGYEQFF. Drawing the rest from reference TRBV7-3 and TRBJ2-1, the complete variable domain is GAGVSQTPSNKVTEKGKYVELRCDPISGHTALYWYRQSLGQGPEFLIYFQGTGAADDSGLPNDRFFAVRPEGSVSTLKIQRTERGDSAVYLCASSPAASRASGSGYEQFFGPGTRLTVL.